This T cell receptor (beta chain) was captured in a study of human T cells and chemical hapten exposure (dated by TCRdb to the early 2020s). In the study overall: For sensitization, 2% DPC in acetone was applied to a roughly 2 cm by roughly 2 cm area of upper inner arm skin. For TCR sequencing, blood came from approximately 29 alopecia patients at anywhere from one to four time points (pre-sensitization, 2, 6 and 24 weeks). The libraries were sequenced as a pool, and the TCR yield per sample differed mostly because of small variations in library volumes within the pool. In alopecia patients, the study followed how the peripheral blood TCR repertoire changed in vivo over primary and secondary sensitization to diphenylcyclopropenone (DPC), a hapten. Patients additionally received weekly therapeutic DPC doses to the scalp throughout the roughly 25-week study period. Patch testing was performed on the upper back with Finn chambers containing 0.01% DPC, and the patch tests were scored after 6 days according to International Contact Dermatitis Research Group standards. Patient blood was sampled pre-sensitization (week 0) and at 2, 6 and about 24 weeks after DPC sensitization. Most of the patients in the cohort were female, and the cohort covered alopecia areata with under or over 50% scalp involvement, alopecia totalis and alopecia universalis. The research as a whole found: Compared with pre-sensitization or healthy control sets, expanded TCRs formed significantly more large CDR3 similarity clusters, which is consistent with antigen-driven responses. Because all patients had alopecia, a presumed autoimmune disease, the immune response of the patients might differ from that of healthy individuals. DPC sensitization did not change how many TCRs were above 1 in 1000 frequency, and no evidence was found of alterations in global repertoire structure. After repeated subsampling, the strength of the expansion versus patch-test correlation and the threshold at which it became significant changed. A positive correlation was found between the number of PT1 expanded TCRs and patch test score, with significance reached at thresholds 8, 16 and 32 but not 4.

Sample time point, as interpreted from the label and publication: patch test 3, about 24 weeks after DPC sensitization. According to the study, the label for this sample's treatment or condition signals: therapeutic diphenylcyclopropenone sensitization with weekly scalp DPC. Blood at each patch-test visit was drawn before the patch test was applied. Patients were eligible if aged 18 to 70, diagnosed with alopecia and judged suitable for DPC therapy, and pregnant patients were excluded. Total RNA was extracted from unfractionated whole blood collected in Tempus Blood RNA tubes. Libraries were made using RACE. TCRdb lists the instrument as NextSeq 500. During library preparation, unique molecular identifiers were attached to individual cDNA molecules so that TCRs could be counted in a quantitative, reproducible way. From each blood RNA sample, both TCR alpha and TCR beta chains were sequenced. For the original study's pipeline: Samples had a median of about 96,000 TCRs, with a range from roughly 23,224 to 700,000. The Decombinator software suite was used to annotate the V, J and CDR3 of the TCR reads. To make PS versus PT1 abundance plots, every sample was subsampled to the same number of TCRs (28,000). TCRs were defined as expanded if absent before sensitization and observed at least eight times at the 2-week time point. TCRdb ran its own pipeline on the public reads, namely fastp trimming at Q25 and MiXCR clone calling, and kept in-frame beta chains. Merged by CDR3 protein, the rows form single entries marked with the most common genes and DNA. These V and J calls originate from TCRdb's pipeline instead of the authors' own analysis. This sample lists 210,000 or so distinct CDR3 sequences; around 23% were detected once. Clones ranked in the top ten supply about 2.5% of the sample.

A word on this clonotype: The antigen it recognizes is unknown. No per-base quality is available; no much larger clone lies one base away.

Source: whole blood, taken in connection with sensitization to the hapten diphenylcyclopropenone (DPC). This clonotype was obtained from a woman between 40 and 50 years old with alopecia areata. Some clones in this sample may be carry-over from other donors' samples.

The CDR3 region: CSASGVRTGELFF. The bases are TGCAGTGCTAGCGGGGTTCGAACCGGGGAGCTGTTTTTT. The chain employs TRBV20-1 and TRBJ2-2; possibly the D gene is TRBD2, per 5 matching bases. CDR1 and CDR2 are read off the germline V gene (reference sequence) as DFQATT and SNEGSKA. Cut back by 3 bases and 5 bases, the V and J ends lie 10 bases apart. Reading from cysteine to phenylalanine, the CDR3 counts 13 amino acids. Only the CDR3 DNA is retained, 39 bases long and in frame from the first base.